Listed here are 29 T cell receptor beta chains from one sample, sequenced in a study of T cell responses to AZD1222 COVID-19 vaccine. The repertoire was sequenced with immunoSEQ multiplex PCR; TCRdb's copy has only in-frame clones and lacks some. The repertoire holds about 100,000 clones, with approximately 88% as singletons. This sample comprised peripheral blood, obtained on day 0 of AZD1222 vaccination. These receptors originate from an adult in good health.

The chain joins TRBV18 to TRBJ2-6; D not resolved. Per the germline V gene, CDR1 is KGHSH and CDR2 is LQKENI. The CDR3 is 16 amino acids. Trimming cost V 6 bases and J 2 bases, with 14 bases left between them. CDR3 nucleotides: TGTGCCAGCTCCCCAGGCTGGGGAACTGGGGCCAACGTCCTGACTTTC. It codes for CASSPGWGTGANVLTF.

This chain links TRBV11-3 with TRBJ1-1, with TRBD1 matching over 7 bases. With V trimmed by 5 bases and J by 10 bases, 16 bases remained unmatched. The CDR3 has 15 residues. CDR1 and CDR2 from the germline V gene are SGHNT and YENEEA. Written as DNA, the CDR3 is TGTGCCAGCAGCGCGCAGGGGGGCGATCTGATCAGAGCTTTCTTT. This codes for CASSAQGGDLIRAFF. The whole variable domain, filled in from reference TRBV11-3 and TRBJ1-1, reads EAGVVQSPRYKIIEKKQPVAFWCNPISGHNTLYWYLQNLGQGPELLIRYENEEAVDDSQLPKDRFSAERLKGVDSTLKIQPAELGDSAVYLCASSAQGGDLIRAFFGQGTRLTVV.

V and J are TRBV18 and TRBJ1-2; D ambiguous. The V end lost 0 bases, the J end lost 7 bases, and 15 bases lay between the germline ends. The CDR3 extends over 15 amino acids. Germline CDR1 reads KGHSH; CDR2 reads LQKENI. CDR3 nucleotides: TGTGCCAGCTCACCACCGGGCCCACTCCGTAGTGGCTACACCTTC. Protein product: CASSPPGPLRSGYTF.

In its sample, this clone was seen once. This chain uses TRBV5-5 with TRBJ2-2, with 8 bases aligning to TRBD2. The CDR3 loop spans 16 amino acids. The ends lost 0 bases at V and 5 bases at J; junction bases unmatched: 6. Germline CDR1 reads SGHKS; CDR2 reads YYEKEE (reference sequence). CDR3 loop: CASSLVPAGVTGELFF. CDR3 coding DNA: TGTGCCAGCAGCTTGGTTCCAGCGGGAGTAACCGGGGAGCTGTTTTTT.

This chain links TRBV11-2 with TRBJ2-3; 7 positions agree with TRBD2. The CDR3 is 16 residues long. From germline, CDR1 is SGHAT and CDR2 FQNNGV. Trimming removed 4 bases from V and 6 bases from J; junction bases left unmatched: 13. The CDR3, as DNA: TGTGCCAGCAGCTCCCTAGCGGTGATGTCGTATGATACGCAGTATTTT. Translated, it gives CASSSLAVMSYDTQYF.

This clone was counted once. The V call is TRBV7-6, the J call TRBJ2-7; 8 bases agree with TRBD2. CDR3 size: 22 residues. V shed 3 bases and J 0 bases; nucleotides not matched to a gene: 25. CDR1 SGHVS and CDR2 FNYEAQ come from the germline V gene. The CDR3 loop reads CASSFPRGMAGGVVTSSYEQYF. The CDR3 DNA is TGTGCCAGCAGCTTCCCAAGGGGTATGGCGGGAGGCGTAGTTACGAGCTCCTACGAGCAGTACTTC.

The chain's CDR3 is CASSSGTPEQFF. As DNA, the CDR3 is TGTGCCAGCAGCAGCGGGACTCCTGAGCAGTTCTTC. The V and J genes are TRBV5-4 and TRBJ2-1, with 7 positions matching TRBD2. Germline V gene sequence: CDR1 SGHNT, CDR2 YYREEE (reference sequence). The CDR3 spans 12 residues. The junction had 4 bases not matched to a gene; V was cut back by 4 bases and J by 9 bases. Combining the CDR3 with reference TRBV5-4 and TRBJ2-1 gives the whole variable domain ETGVTQSPTHLIKTRGQQVTLRCSSQSGHNTVSWYQQALGQGPQFIFQYYREEENGRGNFPPRFSGLQFPNYSSELNVNALELDDSALYLCASSSGTPEQFFGPGTRLTVL.

In its sample, this clone was seen once. The V call is TRBV7-9, the J call TRBJ1-1; 7 nucleotides line up with TRBD1. The V segment lost 3 bases and the J segment 6 bases; nucleotides outside the gene matches: 7. This CDR3 has 14 amino acids. Germline CDR1 reads SEHNR; CDR2 reads FQNEAQ (reference sequence). CDR3 nucleotides: TGTGCCAGCAGCTTCACCCCAGGGGGGGCTGAAGCTTTCTTT. This codes for CASSFTPGGAEAFF.

J is TRBJ1-2 and V is TRBV19; TRBD1 matches at 11 bases. The CDR3 spans 14 residues. J gave up 8 bases and V 3 bases, and 5 bases lay outside the gene matches. Germline V gives CDR1 LNHDA, CDR2 SQIVND (reference sequence). The chain's CDR3 is CASSIGQGARGYTF. In DNA, the CDR3 is TGTGCCAGTAGTATTGGACAGGGGGCGAGGGGCTACACCTTC.

This rearrangement joins TRBV29-1 to TRBJ1-1; 7 bases agree with TRBD1. V lost 6 bases to trimming and J lost 5 bases; unmatched junction nucleotides: 6. The CDR3 is made up of 12 amino acids. Per the germline V gene, CDR1 is SQVTM and CDR2 is ANQGSEA. CDR3 DNA: TGCAGCGTCGGTACAGGGGATACTGAAGCTTTCTTT. Protein sequence: CSVGTGDTEAFF.

This clone was found a few times. This chain links TRBV5-1 with TRBJ2-7, with unresolved D. This CDR3 is built from 15 residues. Germline V lookup: CDR1 SGHRS, CDR2 YFSETQ. V lost 0 bases and J lost 2, with 12 bases in between. The CDR3 DNA is TGCGCCAGCAGCTTGGAGCCAGCCATAACCTACGAGCAGTACTTC. Translated: CASSLEPAITYEQYF.

In its sample, this clone was seen once. The CDR3 region is CASRLDSQGTGELFF. The CDR3 nucleotides read TGTGCCAGCAGACTCGACAGTCAAGGCACCGGGGAGCTGTTTTTT. The chain joins TRBV28 to TRBJ2-2, with D possibly TRBD1 on 5 matching bases. This CDR3 is built from 15 residues. In germline, CDR1 is MDHEN, CDR2 SYDVKM. V was clipped by 6 bases and J by 4 bases, with 15 bases between them.

On this clone itself: This sample includes further DNA sequences coding for the same CDR3. This rearrangement joins TRBV7-2 to TRBJ2-5, with a tentative D call TRBD2 (5 bases). The germline V gene encodes CDR1 SGHTA and CDR2 FQGNSA. The V end was cut by 1 base, the J end by 4 bases, with 7 bases between. CDR3 length: 13 amino acids. CDR3 residues: CASSLVEGETQYF. The CDR3 nucleotides read TGTGCCAGCAGCTTAGTCGAGGGAGAGACCCAGTACTTC.

The chain has TRBV19 and TRBJ2-1; 8 bases map to TRBD2. Per germline, CDR1 LNHDA and CDR2 SQIVND (reference sequence). The CDR3 loop spans 15 amino acids. Trimming cost V 1 base and J 6 bases; bases outside gene matches: 5. CDR3 in DNA: TGTGCCAGTAGTATAGGAGGAGGACTAGCCAATGAGCAGTTCTTC. Translation gives CASSIGGGLANEQFF. Variable domain in full (rest from reference TRBV19 and TRBJ2-1): DGGITQSPKYLFRKEGQNVTLSCEQNLNHDAMYWYRQDPGQGLRLIYYSQIVNDFQKGDIAEGYSVSREKKESFPLTVTSAQKNPTAFYLCASSIGGGLANEQFFGPGTRLTVL.

The sample holds one count of this clone. This chain connects TRBV6-1 to TRBJ1-2; D call uncertain. V lost 1 base, J lost 7 bases, and 10 bases lay in between. Germline V gene data show CDR1 as MNHNS and CDR2 as SASEGT. This CDR3 has 13 amino acids. DNA of the CDR3: TGTGCCAGCAGTGAAGAGGGCAGTCGTGGCTACACCTTC. Translating it yields CASSEEGSRGYTF.

The chain carries TRBV7-6 and TRBJ2-1; weak D call: TRBD1 (6 bases). V was cut by 3 bases and J by 5 bases, with 11 bases left in between. This CDR3 contains 14 residues. Per germline, CDR1 SGHVS and CDR2 FNYEAQ. CDR3 region: CASSFGAGDNEQFF. DNA for the CDR3: TGTGCCAGCAGCTTCGGGGCAGGGGACAATGAGCAGTTCTTC.

The V call is TRBV11-2, the J call TRBJ2-5; D gene unclear. V gave up 3 bases and J gave up 7 bases, with 18 bases separating them. CDR1 and CDR2 (germline): SGHAT, FQNNGV. CDR3 length equals 15 residues. CDR3 region: CASSFDTSITGTQYF. Here the CDR3 DNA reads TGTGCCAGCAGCTTCGATACCTCTATAACGGGGACCCAGTACTTC. Using reference TRBV11-2 and TRBJ2-5 for the parts outside the CDR3, the full variable domain is EAGVAQSPRYKIIEKRQSVAFWCNPISGHATLYWYQQILGQGPKLLIQFQNNGVVDDSQLPKDRFSAERLKGVDSTLKIQPAKLEDSAVYLCASSFDTSITGTQYFGPGTRLLVL.

In DNA, the CDR3 is TGCGCCAGCAGCTCGGGACAGTTCAAAGAGACCCAGTACTTC. This gives the protein CASSSGQFKETQYF. The gene calls are TRBV5-1 and TRBJ2-5; 7 bases agree with TRBD1. The trim removed 3 bases at V and 3 bases at J, leaving 5 bases unmatched. In germline, CDR1 is SGHRS, CDR2 YFSETQ. This CDR3 contains 14 residues.

The chain uses TRBV30 and TRBJ1-1; D is uncertain. CDR1 is GTSNPN and CDR2 is SVGIG in the germline V gene (reference sequence). The CDR3 is 13 residues long. V was pared by 1 base and J by 4 bases, with 10 bases between. CDR3 region: CAWSGVSGTEAFF. The CDR3 DNA sequence: TGTGCCTGGAGTGGCGTGAGCGGCACTGAAGCTTTCTTT.

The chain combines TRBV5-4 with TRBJ2-7, with D unresolved. Germline V gene data show CDR1 as SGHNT and CDR2 as YYREEE (reference sequence). CDR3 length: 19 amino acids. V dropped 0 bases and J dropped 2 bases, with 24 bases sitting between them. The CDR3 loop reads CASSLVRSYRPPRPYEQYF. The DNA of the CDR3 is TGTGCCAGCAGCTTGGTCAGGAGTTATCGTCCCCCCCGGCCCTACGAGCAGTACTTC.

As DNA, the CDR3 is TGCGCCAGCAGACTAGCGGGAGTGGTGGGAGAGACCCAGTACTTC. It yields the protein CASRLAGVVGETQYF. The V and J genes are TRBV5-1 and TRBJ2-5; TRBD2 matches at 11 bases. In germline, CDR1 is SGHRS, CDR2 YFSETQ. V dropped 5 bases and J dropped 4; count of bases not matched to a gene: 7. This CDR3 has 15 residues.

CDR3 nucleotide sequence: TGTGCCAGCAGTGAATGGGACAGGGGGATCCCAAGGCGAAACACCATATATTTT. Translated, it gives CASSEWDRGIPRRNTIYF. This chain connects TRBV6-1 to TRBJ1-3; TRBD1 matches at 11 bases. Germline V CDR1 and CDR2: MNHNS, SASEGT. After removal of 2 bases from V and 5 bases from J, the junction contained 11 bases not matched to a gene. The CDR3 consists of 18 residues.

The table lists this clone with a count of one. Additional DNA sequences in this sample encode the identical CDR3. The chain combines TRBV6-6 with TRBJ1-5; 11 bases line up with TRBD1. Germline CDR1 is MNHNY and CDR2 is SVGAGI (reference sequence). CDR3 length: 14 amino acids. Trimming at V came to 6 bases and at J to 4 bases, leaving 2 bases not matched to a gene. CDR3 protein: CASSRDRGNQPQHF. In DNA, the CDR3 is TGTGCCAGCAGCCGGGACAGGGGGAATCAGCCCCAGCATTTT.

This clone was seen just once. This chain uses TRBV28 with TRBJ2-7, with a possible D match to TRBD2 (6 bases). V was cut by 3 bases and J by 3 bases, with 6 bases left in between. Looked up from germline, CDR1 is MDHEN and CDR2 is SYDVKM. CDR3 length: 12 amino acids. The CDR3 DNA reads TGTGCCAGCAGTTTCGGGAGCTACGAGCAGTACTTC. This gives the protein CASSFGSYEQYF.

This clone has a handful of counts. The chain links TRBV5-5 to TRBJ2-5, with D possibly TRBD2 on 5 matching bases. Germline V gene data show CDR1 as SGHKS and CDR2 as YYEKEE (reference sequence). The ends were cut back, 1 base at V and 5 bases at J, with 18 bases in the middle. The CDR3 spans 16 residues. CDR3 in DNA: TGTGCCAGCAGCTTGCAGATTAGCGAGGGTTTGGAGACCCAGTACTTC. Protein sequence: CASSLQISEGLETQYF.

The chain employs TRBV4-2 and TRBJ2-1, with TRBD1 as a possible D gene (5 bases). Trimming left V 1 base short and J 5 bases short, with 12 bases between. Germline CDR1 and CDR2: LGHNA and YNFKEQ. This CDR3 is 15 amino acids long. The CDR3 coding sequence is TGTGCCAGCAGCCAAGGAGGCAGGGTCCACAATGAGCAGTTCTTC. This encodes CASSQGGRVHNEQFF.

This clone was detected once. V usage is TRBV2 and J usage is TRBJ1-2, with 7 bases lining up with TRBD1. V was pared by 5 bases and J by 4 bases, with 10 bases of the junction left unmatched. CDR3 length: 15 residues. The germline V gene has CDR1 SNHLY and CDR2 FYNNEI. CDR3 residues: CASSPTRQGLYGYTF. CDR3 coding DNA: TGTGCCAGCAGTCCCACTAGACAGGGACTCTATGGCTACACCTTC.

This clone was recorded once. V is TRBV2 and J is TRBJ2-3; 11 nucleotides match TRBD2. CDR3 length: 15 amino acids. Germline CDR1 reads SNHLY; CDR2 reads FYNNEI. After removal of 4 bases from V and 3 bases from J, the junction contained 3 bases not matched to a gene. CDR3 amino acids: CASSALAGGTDTQYF. The CDR3 nucleotides are TGTGCCAGCAGTGCCCTAGCGGGAGGAACAGATACGCAGTATTTT.

The J gene is TRBJ1-5, the V gene TRBV18; no firm D call. Germline V lookup: CDR1 KGHSH, CDR2 LQKENI. V lost 3 bases to trimming and J lost 4 bases, with 22 bases between them. The CDR3 has 18 amino acids. CDR3 amino acids: CASSPIPIEHSGNQPQHF. In DNA form, the CDR3 reads TGTGCCAGCTCACCCATTCCTATTGAGCACTCGGGGAATCAGCCCCAGCATTTT.